The present T cell receptor beta chain was sequenced within a study of CD8 T cells in ankylosing spondylitis. TCRdb independently ran MiXCR on the 5' RACE reads; one entry per CDR3 protein. The sample consists of about 36,000 distinct CDR3 sequences, 4.5% to 6% of them appearing once. Points from the study as a whole: Past research had described some motif variants in reactive arthritis synovial fluid and blood.

This clonotype was found many times. What it recognizes is unknown. The J segment lost 1 base and the V segment lost 4 bases, leaving 4 bases of the junction unmatched. The CDR3 runs to 16 residues. The germline V gene has CDR1 SGHAT and CDR2 FQNNGV. Sequencing input: blood, either unsorted or a sorted T cell fraction (not recorded which). The TCR originated in a male donor with ankylosing spondylitis or in good health (not recorded which). The V call is TRBV11-2, the J call TRBJ2-3; TRBD2 matches at 11 bases. The CDR3 loop is CASSSQLAGGTDTQYF. The CDR3, as DNA: TGTGCCAGCAGCTCGCAACTAGCGGGAGGCACAGATACGCAGTATTTT.